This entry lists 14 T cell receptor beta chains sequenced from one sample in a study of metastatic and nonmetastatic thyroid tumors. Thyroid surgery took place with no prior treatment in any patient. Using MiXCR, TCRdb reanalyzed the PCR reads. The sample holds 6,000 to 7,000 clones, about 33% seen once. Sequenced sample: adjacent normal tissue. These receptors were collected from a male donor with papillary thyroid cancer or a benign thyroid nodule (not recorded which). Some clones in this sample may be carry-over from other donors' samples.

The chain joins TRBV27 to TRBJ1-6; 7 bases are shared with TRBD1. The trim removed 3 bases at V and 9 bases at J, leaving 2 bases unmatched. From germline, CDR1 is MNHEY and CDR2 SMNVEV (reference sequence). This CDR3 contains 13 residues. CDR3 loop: CASSLTGISPLHF. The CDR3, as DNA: TGTGCCAGCAGTTTGACAGGGATTTCACCCCTCCACTTT.

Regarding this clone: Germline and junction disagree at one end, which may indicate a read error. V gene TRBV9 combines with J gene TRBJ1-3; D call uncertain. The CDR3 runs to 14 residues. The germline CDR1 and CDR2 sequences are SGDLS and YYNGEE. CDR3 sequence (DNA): TGTGCCAGCAGCGTATCCTCTGATGGAGACACCACATATTTT. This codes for CASSVSSDGDTTYF.

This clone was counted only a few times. The CDR3 DNA reads as TGTGCCAGCAGCTTATGGACAGGAGAATCCTACGAGCAGTACTTC. Its translation is CASSLWTGESYEQYF. This rearrangement joins TRBV11-3 to TRBJ2-7; TRBD1 aligns across 7 bases. Germline V gene sequence: CDR1 SGHNT, CDR2 YENEEA. With 2 bases clipped from V and 1 base from J, the junction kept 5 bases outside the gene matches. CDR3 length: 15 residues. Using reference TRBV11-3 and TRBJ2-7 for the parts outside the CDR3, the full variable domain is EAGVVQSPRYKIIEKKQPVAFWCNPISGHNTLYWYLQNLGQGPELLIRYENEEAVDDSQLPKDRFSAERLKGVDSTLKIQPAELGDSAVYLCASSLWTGESYEQYFGPGTRLTVT.

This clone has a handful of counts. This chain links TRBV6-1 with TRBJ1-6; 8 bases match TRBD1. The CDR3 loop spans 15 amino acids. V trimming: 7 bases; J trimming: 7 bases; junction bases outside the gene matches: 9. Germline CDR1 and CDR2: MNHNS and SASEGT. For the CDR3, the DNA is TGTGCCAGCACCCGGACCCGACAGGGGAATTCACCCCTCCACTTT. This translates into CASTRTRQGNSPLHF.

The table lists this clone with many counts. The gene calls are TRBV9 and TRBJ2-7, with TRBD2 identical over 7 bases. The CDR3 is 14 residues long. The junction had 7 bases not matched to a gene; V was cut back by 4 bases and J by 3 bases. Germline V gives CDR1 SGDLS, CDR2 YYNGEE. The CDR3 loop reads CASSPRTSDYEQYF. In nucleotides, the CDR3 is TGTGCCAGCAGCCCTCGGACTAGTGACTACGAGCAGTACTTC.

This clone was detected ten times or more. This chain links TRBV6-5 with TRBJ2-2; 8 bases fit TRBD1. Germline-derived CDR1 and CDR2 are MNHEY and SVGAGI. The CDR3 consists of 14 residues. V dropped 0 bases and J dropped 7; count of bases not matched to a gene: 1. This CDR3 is CASSYSTGVGELFF. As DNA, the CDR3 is TGTGCCAGCAGTTACTCGACAGGGGTCGGGGAGCTGTTTTTT.

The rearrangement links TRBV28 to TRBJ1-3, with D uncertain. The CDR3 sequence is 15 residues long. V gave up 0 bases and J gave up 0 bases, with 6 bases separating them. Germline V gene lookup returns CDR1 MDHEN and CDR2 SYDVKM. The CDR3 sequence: CASSLWGNSGNTIYF. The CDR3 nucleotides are TGTGCCAGCAGTTTATGGGGCAACTCTGGAAACACCATATATTTT.

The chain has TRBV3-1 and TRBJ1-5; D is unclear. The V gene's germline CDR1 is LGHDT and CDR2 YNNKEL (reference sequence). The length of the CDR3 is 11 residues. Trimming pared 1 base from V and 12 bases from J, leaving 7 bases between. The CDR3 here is CASSQAGFQHF. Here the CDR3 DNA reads TGTGCCAGCAGCCAAGCCGGGTTCCAGCATTTT.

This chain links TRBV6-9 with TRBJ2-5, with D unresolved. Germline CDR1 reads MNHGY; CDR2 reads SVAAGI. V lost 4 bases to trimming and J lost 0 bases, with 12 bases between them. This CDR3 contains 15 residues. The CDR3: CASSSLRRDQETQYF. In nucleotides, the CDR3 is TGTGCCAGCAGTTCCCTTAGAAGGGACCAAGAGACCCAGTACTTC.

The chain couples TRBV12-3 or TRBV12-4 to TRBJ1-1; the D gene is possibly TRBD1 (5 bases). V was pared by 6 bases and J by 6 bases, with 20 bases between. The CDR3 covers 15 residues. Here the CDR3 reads CASSHPGQGSAEAFF. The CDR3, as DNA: TGTGCCAGCAGCCACCCAGGTCAGGGTTCGGCTGAAGCTTTCTTT.

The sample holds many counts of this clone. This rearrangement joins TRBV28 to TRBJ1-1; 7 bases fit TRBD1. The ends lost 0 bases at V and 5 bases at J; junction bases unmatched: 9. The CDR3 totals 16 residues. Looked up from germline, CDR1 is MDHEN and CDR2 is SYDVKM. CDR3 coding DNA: TGTGCCAGCAGTTTATGGGCCGGACAGGCGCGGACTGAAGCTTTCTTT. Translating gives CASSLWAGQARTEAFF.

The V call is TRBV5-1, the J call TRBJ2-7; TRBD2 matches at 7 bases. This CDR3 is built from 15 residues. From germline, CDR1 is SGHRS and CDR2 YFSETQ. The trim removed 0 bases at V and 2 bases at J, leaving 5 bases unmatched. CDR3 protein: CASSLAGTTTYEQYF. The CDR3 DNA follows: TGCGCCAGCAGCTTGGCAGGGACTACGACCTACGAGCAGTACTTC. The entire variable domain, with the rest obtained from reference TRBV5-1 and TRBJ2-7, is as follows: KAGVTQTPRYLIKTRGQQVTLSCSPISGHRSVSWYQQTPGQGLQFLFEYFSETQRNKGNFPGRFSGRQFSNSRSEMNVSTLELGDSALYLCASSLAGTTTYEQYFGPGTRLTVT.

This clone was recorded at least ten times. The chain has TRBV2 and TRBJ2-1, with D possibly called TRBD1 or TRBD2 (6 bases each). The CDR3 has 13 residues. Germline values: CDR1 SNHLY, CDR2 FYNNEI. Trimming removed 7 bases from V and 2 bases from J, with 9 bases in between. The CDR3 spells CASKGEAYNEQFF. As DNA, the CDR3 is TGTGCCAGCAAGGGGGAGGCCTACAATGAGCAGTTCTTC.

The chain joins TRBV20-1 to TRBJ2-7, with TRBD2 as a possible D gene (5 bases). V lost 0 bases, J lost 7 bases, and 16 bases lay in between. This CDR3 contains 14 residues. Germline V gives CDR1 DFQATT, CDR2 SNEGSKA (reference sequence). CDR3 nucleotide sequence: TGCAGTGCTAGAGAGCTAGCTCGAAAAAGTGAGCAGTACTTC. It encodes CSARELARKSEQYF.